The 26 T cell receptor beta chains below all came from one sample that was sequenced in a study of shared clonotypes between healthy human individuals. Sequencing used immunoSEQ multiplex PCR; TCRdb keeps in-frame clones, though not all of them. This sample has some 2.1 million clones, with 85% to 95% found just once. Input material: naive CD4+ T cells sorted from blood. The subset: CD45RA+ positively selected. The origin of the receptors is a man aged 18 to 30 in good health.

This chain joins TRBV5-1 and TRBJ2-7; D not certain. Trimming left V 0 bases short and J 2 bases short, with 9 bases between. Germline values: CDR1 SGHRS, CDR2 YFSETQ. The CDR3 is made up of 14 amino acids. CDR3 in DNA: TGCGCCAGCAGCTTGGAGGACCAGCCCTACGAGCAGTACTTC. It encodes CASSLEDQPYEQYF.

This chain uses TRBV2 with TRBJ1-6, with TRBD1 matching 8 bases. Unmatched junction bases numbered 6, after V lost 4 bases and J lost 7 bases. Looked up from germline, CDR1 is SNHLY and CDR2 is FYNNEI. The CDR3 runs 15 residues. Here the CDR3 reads CASSGWTGSNSPLHF. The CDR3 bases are TGTGCCAGCAGTGGGTGGACAGGGTCCAATTCACCCCTCCACTTT.

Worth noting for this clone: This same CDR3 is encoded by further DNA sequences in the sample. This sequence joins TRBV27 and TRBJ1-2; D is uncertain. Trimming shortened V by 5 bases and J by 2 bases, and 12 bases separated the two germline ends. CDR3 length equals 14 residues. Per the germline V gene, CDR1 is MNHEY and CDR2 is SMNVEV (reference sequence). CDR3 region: CASSLGTANYGYTF. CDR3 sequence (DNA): TGTGCCAGCAGTCTAGGAACCGCCAACTATGGCTACACCTTC.

CDR3: CASSPPGQFSPEQYF. CDR3 in DNA: TGTGCCAGCAGCCCTCCGGGACAGTTTTCCCCCGAGCAGTACTTC. The rearrangement links TRBV5-4 to TRBJ2-7; 7 bases agree with TRBD1. Per germline, CDR1 SGHNT and CDR2 YYREEE (reference sequence). The CDR3 runs 15 residues. The junction had 13 bases not matched to a gene; V was cut back by 4 bases and J by 6 bases. Variable domain in full (rest from reference TRBV5-4 and TRBJ2-7): ETGVTQSPTHLIKTRGQQVTLRCSSQSGHNTVSWYQQALGQGPQFIFQYYREEENGRGNFPPRFSGLQFPNYSSELNVNALELDDSALYLCASSPPGQFSPEQYFGPGTRLTVT.

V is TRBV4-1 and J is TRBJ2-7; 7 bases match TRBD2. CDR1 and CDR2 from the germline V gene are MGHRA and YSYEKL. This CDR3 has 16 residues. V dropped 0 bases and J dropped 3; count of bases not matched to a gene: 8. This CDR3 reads CASSQDRWGGVYEQYF. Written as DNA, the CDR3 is TGCGCCAGCAGCCAAGATCGGTGGGGAGGGGTCTACGAGCAGTACTTC.

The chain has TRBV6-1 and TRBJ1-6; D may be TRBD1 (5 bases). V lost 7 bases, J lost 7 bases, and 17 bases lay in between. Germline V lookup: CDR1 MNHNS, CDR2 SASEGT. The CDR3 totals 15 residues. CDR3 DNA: TGTGCCAGCACCAGAGACAGAAACGAAAATTCACCCCTCCACTTT. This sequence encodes CASTRDRNENSPLHF.

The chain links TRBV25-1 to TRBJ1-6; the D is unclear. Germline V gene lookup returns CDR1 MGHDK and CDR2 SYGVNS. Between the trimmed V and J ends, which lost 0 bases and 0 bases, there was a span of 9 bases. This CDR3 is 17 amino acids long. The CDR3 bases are TGTGCCAGCAGTGAATATATCGGGAGCTCCTATAATTCACCCCTCCACTTT. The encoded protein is CASSEYIGSSYNSPLHF.

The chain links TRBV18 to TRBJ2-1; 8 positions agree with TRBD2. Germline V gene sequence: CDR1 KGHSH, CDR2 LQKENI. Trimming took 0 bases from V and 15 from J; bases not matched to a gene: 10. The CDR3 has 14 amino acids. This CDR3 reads CASSPPAASGRAFF. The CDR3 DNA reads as TGTGCCAGCTCACCACCCGCGGCTAGCGGGCGGGCGTTCTTC. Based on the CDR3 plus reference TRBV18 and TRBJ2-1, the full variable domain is NAGVMQNPRHLVRRRGQEARLRCSPMKGHSHVYWYRQLPEEGLKFMVYLQKENIIDESGMPKERFSAEFPKEGPSILRIQQVVRGDSAAYFCASSPPAASGRAFFGPGTRLTVL.

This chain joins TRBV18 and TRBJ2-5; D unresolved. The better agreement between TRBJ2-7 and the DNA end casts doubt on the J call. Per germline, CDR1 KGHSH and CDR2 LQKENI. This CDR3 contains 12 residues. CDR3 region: CASSPPVHEQYF. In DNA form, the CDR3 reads TGTGCCAGCTCACCACCGGTCCACGAGCAGTACTTC.

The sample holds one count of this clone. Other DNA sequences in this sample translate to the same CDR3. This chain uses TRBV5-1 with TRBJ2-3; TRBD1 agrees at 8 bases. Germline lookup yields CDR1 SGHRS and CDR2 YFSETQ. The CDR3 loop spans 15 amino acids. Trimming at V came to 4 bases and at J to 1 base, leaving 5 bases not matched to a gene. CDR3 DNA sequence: TGCGCCAGCAGCCCCGGACAGGGCGGCACAGATACGCAGTATTTT. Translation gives CASSPGQGGTDTQYF.

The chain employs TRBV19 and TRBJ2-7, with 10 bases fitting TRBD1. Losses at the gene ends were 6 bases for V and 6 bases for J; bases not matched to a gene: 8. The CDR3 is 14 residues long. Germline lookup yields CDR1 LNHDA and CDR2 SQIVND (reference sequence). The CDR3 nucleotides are TGTGCCAGTAGGCCTCCGGGACAGGGGATCGAGCAGTACTTC. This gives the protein CASRPPGQGIEQYF. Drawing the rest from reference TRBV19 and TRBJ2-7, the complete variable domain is DGGITQSPKYLFRKEGQNVTLSCEQNLNHDAMYWYRQDPGQGLRLIYYSQIVNDFQKGDIAEGYSVSREKKESFPLTVTSAQKNPTAFYLCASRPPGQGIEQYFGPGTRLTVT.

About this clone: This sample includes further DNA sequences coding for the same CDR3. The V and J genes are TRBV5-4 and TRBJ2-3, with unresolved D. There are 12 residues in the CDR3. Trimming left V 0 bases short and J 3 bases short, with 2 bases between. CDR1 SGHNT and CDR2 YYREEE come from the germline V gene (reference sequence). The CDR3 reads CASSLVTDTQYF. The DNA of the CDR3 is TGTGCCAGCAGCTTGGTAACAGATACGCAGTATTTT.

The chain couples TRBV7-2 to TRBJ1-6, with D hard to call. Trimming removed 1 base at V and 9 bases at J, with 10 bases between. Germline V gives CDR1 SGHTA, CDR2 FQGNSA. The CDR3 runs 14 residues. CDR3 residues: CASSLGGFGSPLHF. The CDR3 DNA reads TGTGCCAGCAGCTTAGGAGGGTTTGGTTCACCCCTCCACTTT.

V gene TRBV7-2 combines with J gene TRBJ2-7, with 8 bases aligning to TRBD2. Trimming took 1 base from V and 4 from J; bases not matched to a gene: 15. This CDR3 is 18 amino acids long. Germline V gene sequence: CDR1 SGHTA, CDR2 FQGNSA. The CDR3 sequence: CASSLVGTSGALSYEQYF. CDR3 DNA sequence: TGTGCCAGCAGCTTAGTAGGAACTAGCGGAGCCCTTTCTTACGAGCAGTACTTC. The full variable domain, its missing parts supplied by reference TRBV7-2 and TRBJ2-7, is GAGVSQSPSNKVTEKGKDVELRCDPISGHTALYWYRQSLGQGLEFLIYFQGNSAPDKSGLPSDRFSAERTGGSVSTLTIQRTQQEDSAVYLCASSLVGTSGALSYEQYFGPGTRLTVT.

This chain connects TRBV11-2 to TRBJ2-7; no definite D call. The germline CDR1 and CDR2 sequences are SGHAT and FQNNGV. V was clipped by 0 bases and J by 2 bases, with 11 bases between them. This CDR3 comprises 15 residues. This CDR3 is CASSLDLRSAYEQYF. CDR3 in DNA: TGTGCCAGCAGCTTAGATCTACGGTCGGCCTACGAGCAGTACTTC. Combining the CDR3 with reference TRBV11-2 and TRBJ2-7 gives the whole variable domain EAGVAQSPRYKIIEKRQSVAFWCNPISGHATLYWYQQILGQGPKLLIQFQNNGVVDDSQLPKDRFSAERLKGVDSTLKIQPAKLEDSAVYLCASSLDLRSAYEQYFGPGTRLTVT.

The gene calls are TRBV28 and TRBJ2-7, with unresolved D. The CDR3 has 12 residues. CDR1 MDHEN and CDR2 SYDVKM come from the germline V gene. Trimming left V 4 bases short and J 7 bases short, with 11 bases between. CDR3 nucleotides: TGTGCCAGCAGTTCCGGGTGGTGGGAGCAGTACTTC. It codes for CASSSGWWEQYF.

DNA of the CDR3: TGTGCCATCAGTGAGGGCGGGACAGGGTATGTTCTTGGCTACACCTTC. Protein product: CAISEGGTGYVLGYTF. The V call is TRBV10-3, the J call TRBJ1-2; 9 bases align to TRBD1. V lost 2 bases to trimming and J lost 7 bases; unmatched junction nucleotides: 11. This CDR3 contains 16 residues. The germline CDR1 and CDR2 sequences are ENHRY and SYGVKD.

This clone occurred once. This CDR3 reads CSVKQQGNTEAFF. The CDR3 DNA reads as TGCAGCGTTAAACAACAGGGGAACACTGAAGCTTTCTTT. This sequence joins TRBV29-1 and TRBJ1-1, with D maybe TRBD1 (6 bases). This CDR3 spans 13 amino acids. Trimming took off 5 bases at V and 1 base at J, with 11 bases between the two ends. Germline V lookup: CDR1 SQVTM, CDR2 ANQGSEA.

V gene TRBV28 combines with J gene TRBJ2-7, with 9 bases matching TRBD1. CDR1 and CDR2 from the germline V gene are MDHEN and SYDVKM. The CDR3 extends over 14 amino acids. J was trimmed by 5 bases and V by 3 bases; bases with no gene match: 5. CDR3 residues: CASSLGDREDEQYF. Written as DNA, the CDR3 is TGTGCCAGCAGTTTGGGGGACAGGGAGGACGAGCAGTACTTC.

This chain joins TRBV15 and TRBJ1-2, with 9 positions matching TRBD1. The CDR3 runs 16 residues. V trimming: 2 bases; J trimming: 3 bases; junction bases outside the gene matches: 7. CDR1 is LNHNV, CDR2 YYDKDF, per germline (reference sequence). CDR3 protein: CATSRMTGGSDYGYTF. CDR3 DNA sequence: TGTGCCACCAGCAGAATGACAGGGGGGAGCGACTATGGCTACACCTTC.

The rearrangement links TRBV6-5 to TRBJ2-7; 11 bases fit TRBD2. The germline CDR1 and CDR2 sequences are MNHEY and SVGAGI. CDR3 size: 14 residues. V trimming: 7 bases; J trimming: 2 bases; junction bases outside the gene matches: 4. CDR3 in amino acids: CASIKTSGAYEQYF. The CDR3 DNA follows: TGTGCCAGCATCAAGACTAGCGGGGCCTACGAGCAGTACTTC.

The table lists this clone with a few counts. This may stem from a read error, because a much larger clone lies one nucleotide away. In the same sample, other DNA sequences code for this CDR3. The CDR3 coding sequence is TGTGCCTGGAGTGTTGGGGGGAAATGGACAGCAGGCGGGCCCCAGCATTTT. Protein sequence: CAWSVGGKWTAGGPQHF. The V call is TRBV30, the J call TRBJ1-5; weak D call: TRBD1 (6 bases). Deletions cut 0 bases from V and 9 bases from J, with 24 bases between. The CDR3 runs 17 residues. Germline-derived CDR1 and CDR2 are GTSNPN and SVGIG (reference sequence).

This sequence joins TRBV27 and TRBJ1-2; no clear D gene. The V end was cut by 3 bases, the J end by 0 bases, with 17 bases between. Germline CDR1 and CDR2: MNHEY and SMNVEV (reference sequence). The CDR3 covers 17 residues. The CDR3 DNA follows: TGTGCCAGCAGTTTCCTCGGCGGAGCCCCAGCTAACTATGGCTACACCTTC. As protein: CASSFLGGAPANYGYTF.

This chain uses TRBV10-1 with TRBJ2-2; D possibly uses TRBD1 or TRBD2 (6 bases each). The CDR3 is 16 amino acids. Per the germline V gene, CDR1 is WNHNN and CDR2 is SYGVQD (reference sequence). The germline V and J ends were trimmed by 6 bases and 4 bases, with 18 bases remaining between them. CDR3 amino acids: CASSDGRGAATGELFF. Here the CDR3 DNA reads TGCGCCAGCAGCGACGGTAGGGGGGCGGCCACCGGGGAGCTGTTTTTT.

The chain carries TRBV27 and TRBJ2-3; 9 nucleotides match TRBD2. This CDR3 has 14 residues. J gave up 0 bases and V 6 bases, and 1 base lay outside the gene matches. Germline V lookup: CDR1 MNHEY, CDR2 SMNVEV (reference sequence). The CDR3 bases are TGTGCCAGCAGGCGGGGGGGGAGCACAGATACGCAGTATTTT. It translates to CASRRGGSTDTQYF.

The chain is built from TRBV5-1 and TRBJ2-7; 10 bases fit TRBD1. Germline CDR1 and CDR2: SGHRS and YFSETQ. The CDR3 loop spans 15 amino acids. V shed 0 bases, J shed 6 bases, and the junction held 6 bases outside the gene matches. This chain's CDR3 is CASSLGGQGEAEQYF. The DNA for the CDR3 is TGCGCCAGCAGCTTGGGAGGACAGGGGGAAGCCGAGCAGTACTTC.